The clone carrying this T cell receptor beta chain was observed a few times. The sample originates from a study of human T cells and chemical hapten exposure. TCRdb re-analysed the RACE reads in MiXCR, keeping a single row per CDR3 protein. The data show approximately 86,000 distinct CDR3 sequences, 11% seen once. Noted time point: patch test 3, about 24 weeks after DPC sensitization. As for treatment: therapeutic diphenylcyclopropenone sensitization with weekly scalp DPC. V was clipped by 6 bases and J by 2 bases; unmatched bases: 8. CDR3 size: 15 residues. Germline V gives CDR1 MNHNY, CDR2 SVGAGI (reference sequence).

This specimen consisted of whole blood, obtained in connection with sensitization to the hapten diphenylcyclopropenone (DPC). The sequence was collected from a young woman with alopecia areata. Some clones in this sample may be carry-over from other donors' samples. The gene calls are TRBV6-6 and TRBJ2-3; 7 bases map to TRBD2. The DNA for the CDR3 is TGTGCCAGCAGCCGCGGGGGTCTCAACACAGATACGCAGTATTTT. The encoded protein is CASSRGGLNTDTQYF.